The T cell receptor (beta chain) described here comes from a study of blood T cell repertoires in COVID-19. Study-level information: From the United States, Italy and Spain came samples of acute and convalescent COVID-19. The cDNA or gDNA used as material had been derived from T cells, B-cell-depleted T cells, or PBMCs.

Germline-derived CDR1 and CDR2 are KGHSH and LQKENI. The CDR3 runs 18 residues. V lost 3 bases and J lost 4; bases outside the gene matches: 14. Source study methods: It was from reference gene primer amplification that nucleated cell counts were estimated. Produced via immunoSEQ multiplex PCR; TCRdb's table is partial and in-frame only. That table is the source of V, J and clone size, and D and trimming were worked out from the DNA. The sample has 90,000 to 150,000 clones, more than 85% seen once. The V and J genes are TRBV18 and TRBJ2-3; 9 bases line up with TRBD2. The TCR was taken from a human donor with acute or convalescent COVID-19. The donor label of this sample is uncertain. Specimen: peripheral blood. The CDR3 DNA sequence: TGTGCCAGCTCACCCGTTTTAGGCTCTAGCGGGATAGCAGATACGCAGTATTTT. Translation gives CASSPVLGSSGIADTQYF.